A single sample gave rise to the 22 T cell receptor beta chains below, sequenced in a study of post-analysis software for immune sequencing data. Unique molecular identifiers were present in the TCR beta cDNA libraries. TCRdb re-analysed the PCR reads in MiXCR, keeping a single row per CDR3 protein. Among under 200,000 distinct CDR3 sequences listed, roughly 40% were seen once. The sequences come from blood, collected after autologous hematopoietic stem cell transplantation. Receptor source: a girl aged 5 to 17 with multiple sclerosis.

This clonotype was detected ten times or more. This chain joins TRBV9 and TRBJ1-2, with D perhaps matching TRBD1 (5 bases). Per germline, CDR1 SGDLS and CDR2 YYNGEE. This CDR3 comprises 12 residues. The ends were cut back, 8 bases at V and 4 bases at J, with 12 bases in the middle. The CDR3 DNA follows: TGTGCCAGTCGAGCGGGGGTCTATGGCTACACCTTC. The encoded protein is CASRAGVYGYTF.

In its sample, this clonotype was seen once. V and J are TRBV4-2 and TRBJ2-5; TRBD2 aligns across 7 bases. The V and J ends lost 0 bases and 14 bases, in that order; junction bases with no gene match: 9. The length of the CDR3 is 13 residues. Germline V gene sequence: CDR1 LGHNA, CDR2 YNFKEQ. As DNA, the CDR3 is TGTGCCAGCAGCCAAGATCGTGCGGGAGACCCCTACTTC. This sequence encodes CASSQDRAGDPYF.

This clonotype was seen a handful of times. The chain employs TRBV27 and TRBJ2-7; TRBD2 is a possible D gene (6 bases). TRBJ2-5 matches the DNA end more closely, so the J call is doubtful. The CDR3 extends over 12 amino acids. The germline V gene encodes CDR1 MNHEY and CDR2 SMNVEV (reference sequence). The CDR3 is CASRDLQETQYF. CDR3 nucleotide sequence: TGTGCCAGCCGGGACTTACAAGAGACCCAGTACTTC.

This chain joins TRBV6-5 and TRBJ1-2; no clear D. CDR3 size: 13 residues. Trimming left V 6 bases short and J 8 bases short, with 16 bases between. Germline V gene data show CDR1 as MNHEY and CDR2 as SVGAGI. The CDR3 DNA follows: TGTGCCAGCAGCCGGACTCTCGAAGGGGGCTACACCTTC. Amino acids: CASSRTLEGGYTF.

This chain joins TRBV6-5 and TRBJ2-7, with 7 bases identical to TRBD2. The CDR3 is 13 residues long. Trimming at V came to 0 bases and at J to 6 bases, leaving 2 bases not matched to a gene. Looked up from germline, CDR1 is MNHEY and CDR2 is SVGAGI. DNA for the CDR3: TGTGCCAGCAGTTACTCGGGGGGGAGCGAGCAGTACTTC. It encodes CASSYSGGSEQYF.

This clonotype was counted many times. The CDR3 DNA sequence: TGCAGCGTGGCCGGGACTAGCGGGAGAGGGGATACGCAGTATTTT. Translated: CSVAGTSGRGDTQYF. J is TRBJ2-3 and V is TRBV29-1; 14 bases map to TRBD2. CDR3 size: 15 residues. The J segment lost 6 bases and the V segment lost 6 bases, leaving 8 bases of the junction unmatched. Per the germline V gene, CDR1 is SQVTM and CDR2 is ANQGSEA.

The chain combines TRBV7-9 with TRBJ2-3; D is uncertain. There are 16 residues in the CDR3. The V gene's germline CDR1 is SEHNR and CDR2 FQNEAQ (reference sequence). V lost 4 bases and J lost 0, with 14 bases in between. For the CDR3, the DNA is TGTGCCAGCAGCTCCCCCTTGGCGCCCAGCACAGATACGCAGTATTTT. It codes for CASSSPLAPSTDTQYF.

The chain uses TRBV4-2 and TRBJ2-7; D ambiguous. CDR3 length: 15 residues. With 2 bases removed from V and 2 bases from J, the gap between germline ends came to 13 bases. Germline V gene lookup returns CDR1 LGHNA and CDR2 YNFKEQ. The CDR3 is CASSQSNAVTYEQYF. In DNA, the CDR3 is TGTGCCAGCAGCCAATCAAACGCGGTTACCTACGAGCAGTACTTC.

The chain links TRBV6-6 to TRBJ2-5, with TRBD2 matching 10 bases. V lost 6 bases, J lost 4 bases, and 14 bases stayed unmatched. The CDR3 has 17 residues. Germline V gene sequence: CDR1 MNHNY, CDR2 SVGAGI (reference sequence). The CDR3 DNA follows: TGTGCCAGCAGCCCTCCTAGCGGGGGAGCAGAGGGAGAGACCCAGTACTTC. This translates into CASSPPSGGAEGETQYF.

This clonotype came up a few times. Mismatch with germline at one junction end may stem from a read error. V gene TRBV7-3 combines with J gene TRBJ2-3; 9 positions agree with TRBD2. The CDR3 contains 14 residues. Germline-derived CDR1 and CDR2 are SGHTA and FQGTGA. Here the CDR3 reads CASSLGTSRDTQYF. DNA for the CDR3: TGTGCCAGCAGCTTAGGGACTAGCAGAGATACGCAGTATTTT.

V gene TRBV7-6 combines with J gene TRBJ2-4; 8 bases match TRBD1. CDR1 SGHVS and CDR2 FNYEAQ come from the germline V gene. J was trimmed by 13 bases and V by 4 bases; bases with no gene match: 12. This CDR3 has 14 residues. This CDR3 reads CASSSQGASDEQYF. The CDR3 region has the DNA TGTGCCAGCAGCTCCCAGGGGGCTAGCGATGAGCAGTACTTC.

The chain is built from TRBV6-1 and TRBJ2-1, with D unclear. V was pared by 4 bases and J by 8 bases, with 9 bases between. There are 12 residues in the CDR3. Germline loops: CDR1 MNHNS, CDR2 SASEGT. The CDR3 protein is CASSARRDEQFF. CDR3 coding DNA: TGTGCCAGCAGTGCGAGACGCGATGAGCAGTTCTTC.

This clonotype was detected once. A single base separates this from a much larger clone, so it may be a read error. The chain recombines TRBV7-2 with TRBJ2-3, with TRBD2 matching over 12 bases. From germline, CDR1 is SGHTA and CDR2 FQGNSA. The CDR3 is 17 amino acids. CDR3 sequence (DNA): TGTGTCAGCAGCTCTAGACTAGCGGGAGTCTACACAGATACGCAGTATTTT. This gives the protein CVSSSRLAGVYTDTQYF.

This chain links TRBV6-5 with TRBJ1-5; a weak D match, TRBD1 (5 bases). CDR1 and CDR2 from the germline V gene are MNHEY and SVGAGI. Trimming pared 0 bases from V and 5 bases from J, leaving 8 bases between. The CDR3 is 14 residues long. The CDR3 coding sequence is TGTGCCAGCAGTTACTCCGCAGGGTATCAGCCCCAGCATTTT. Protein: CASSYSAGYQPQHF.

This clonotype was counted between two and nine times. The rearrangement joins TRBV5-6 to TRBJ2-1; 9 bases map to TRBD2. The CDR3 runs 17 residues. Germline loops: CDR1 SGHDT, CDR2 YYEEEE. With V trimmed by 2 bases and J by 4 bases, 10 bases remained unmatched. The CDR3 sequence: CASSFSMSGRYYNEQFF. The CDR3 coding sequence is TGTGCCAGCAGCTTTTCGATGAGCGGGAGGTATTACAATGAGCAGTTCTTC.

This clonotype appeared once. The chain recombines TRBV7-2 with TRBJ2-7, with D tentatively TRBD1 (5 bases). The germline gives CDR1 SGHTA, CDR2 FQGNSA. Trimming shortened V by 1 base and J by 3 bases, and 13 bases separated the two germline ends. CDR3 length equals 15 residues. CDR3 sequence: CASSLVLGRDYEQYF. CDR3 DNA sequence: TGTGCCAGCAGCTTAGTCCTCGGCAGGGACTACGAGCAGTACTTC.

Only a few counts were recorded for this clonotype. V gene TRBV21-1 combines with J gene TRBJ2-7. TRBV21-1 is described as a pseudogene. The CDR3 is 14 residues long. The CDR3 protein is CASSKRGSDAEQYF. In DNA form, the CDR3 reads TGTGCCAGCAGCAAAAGAGGATCCGACGCAGAGCAGTACTTC.

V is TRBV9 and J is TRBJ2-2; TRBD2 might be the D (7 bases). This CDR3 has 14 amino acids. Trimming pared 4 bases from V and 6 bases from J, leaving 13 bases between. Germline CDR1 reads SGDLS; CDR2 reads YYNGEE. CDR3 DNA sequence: TGTGCCAGCAGCCAAGGGGGGGGTCCCGGGGAGCTGTTTTTT. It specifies CASSQGGGPGELFF.

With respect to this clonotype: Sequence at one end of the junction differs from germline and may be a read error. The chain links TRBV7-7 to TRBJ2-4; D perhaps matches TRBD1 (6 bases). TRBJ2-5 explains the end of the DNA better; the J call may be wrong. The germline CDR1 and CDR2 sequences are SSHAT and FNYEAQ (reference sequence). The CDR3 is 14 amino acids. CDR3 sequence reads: CASSAGRGGETQYF. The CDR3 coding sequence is TGTGCTAGCAGCGCGGGCAGGGGTGGAGAGACCCAGTACTTC.

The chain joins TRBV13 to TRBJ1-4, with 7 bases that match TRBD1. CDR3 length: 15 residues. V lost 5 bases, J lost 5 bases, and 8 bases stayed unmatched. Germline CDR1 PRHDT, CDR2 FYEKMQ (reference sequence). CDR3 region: CASSPTGEGNEKLFF. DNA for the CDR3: TGTGCCAGCAGCCCCACAGGGGAGGGGAATGAAAAACTGTTTTTT.

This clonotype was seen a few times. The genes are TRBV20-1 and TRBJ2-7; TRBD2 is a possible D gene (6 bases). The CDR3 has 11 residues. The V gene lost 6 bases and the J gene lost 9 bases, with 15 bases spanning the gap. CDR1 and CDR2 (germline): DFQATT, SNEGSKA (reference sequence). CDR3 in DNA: TGCAGTGCCCCCCGGGGAGGATGGCAGTACTTC. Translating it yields CSAPRGGWQYF.

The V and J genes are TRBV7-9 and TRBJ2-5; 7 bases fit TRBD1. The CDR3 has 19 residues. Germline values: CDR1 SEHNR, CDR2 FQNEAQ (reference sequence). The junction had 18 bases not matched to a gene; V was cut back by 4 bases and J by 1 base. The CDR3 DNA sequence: TGTGCCAGCAGCTACCTGACCTCTCTGACAGGGAACTCCCAAGAGACCCAGTACTTC. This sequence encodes CASSYLTSLTGNSQETQYF.